A selection of T cell receptor beta chains follows, all from one sample in a study of long-term antiretroviral therapy in people with HIV. Produced via immunoSEQ multiplex PCR; TCRdb's table is partial and in-frame only. The data hold approximately 20,000 clones, with roughly 86% observed a single time. This material consisted of unsorted PBMCs, taken 2.1 years after starting antiretroviral therapy. The receptors come from a man between 18 and 35 years old with HIV. CDR3s include the opening cysteine and the closing phenylalanine or tryptophan. A D gene is named only where the DNA matches it firmly. Clone size appears in some rows only: once, few, many, or a class for an expanded clone.

>TRBJ2-7|TRBD1|few|TRBV6-1|14
CASRRRGGDYEQYF
TGTGCCAGCAGGAGGAGAGGGGGCGACTACGAGCAGTACTTC
>TRBJ2-1|TRBD1|NA|TRBV5-1|15
CASSLGQGINNEQFF
TGCGCCAGCAGCTTGGGACAGGGAATCAACAATGAGCAGTTCTTC
>TRBJ1-1|NA|NA|TRBV7-9|18
CASSSESGTLSRGTEAFF
TGTGCCAGCAGCTCAGAATCCGGGACACTAAGTCGGGGCACTGAAGCTTTCTTT
>TRBJ1-1|NA|NA|TRBV11-2|16
CASSLDSRARNTEAFF
TGTGCCAGCAGCTTAGATAGTCGGGCCCGGAACACTGAAGCTTTCTTT
>TRBJ1-5|TRBD1|few|TRBV6-1|17
CASSEGQGAWSNQPQHF
TGTGCCAGCAGTGAAGGACAGGGGGCGTGGAGCAATCAGCCCCAGCATTTT
>TRBJ2-6|NA|NA|TRBV11-2|17
CASSLGGTPWGANVLTF
TGTGCCAGCAGCTTAGGGGGCACGCCCTGGGGGGCCAACGTCCTGACTTTC
>TRBJ2-2|TRBD2|NA|TRBV5-1|15
CASSFGLAGGGELFF
TGCGCCAGCAGCTTTGGCCTAGCGGGAGGTGGGGAGCTGTTTTTT
>TRBJ2-7|TRBD2|few|TRBV5-6|15
CASRPIDGRAYEQYF
TGTGCCAGCAGACCCATTGATGGGAGGGCCTACGAGCAGTACTTC
>TRBJ2-7|NA|medium-sized|TRBV5-1|15
CASSLDPGTSYEQYF
TGCGCCAGCAGCTTGGACCCCGGGACCTCCTACGAGCAGTACTTC
>TRBJ1-2|TRBD1|NA|TRBV29-1|12
CSVDRDRDGYTF
TGCAGCGTTGATAGGGACAGGGATGGCTACACCTTC
>TRBJ1-1|TRBD1|NA|TRBV2|13
CASRQTGLTEAFF
TGTGCCAGCAGACAGACAGGGCTCACTGAAGCTTTCTTT
>TRBJ2-4|NA|NA|TRBV2|14
CASTRGEAKNIQYF
TGTGCCAGCACCCGAGGGGAAGCCAAAAACATTCAGTACTTC
>TRBJ2-1|TRBD2|NA|TRBV9|14
CASSGGGFDNEQFF
TGTGCCAGCAGCGGGGGGGGGTTCGACAATGAGCAGTTCTTC
>TRBJ2-3|NA|NA|TRBV19|15
CASSIVGGHTDTQYF
TGTGCCAGTAGTATAGTTGGGGGGCACACAGATACGCAGTATTTT
>TRBJ1-2|NA|NA|TRBV7-9|13
CASKYPGDYGYTF
TGTGCCAGCAAGTACCCAGGGGACTATGGCTACACCTTC
>TRBJ1-1|NA|NA|TRBV6-5|13
CASRGGLNTEAFF
TGTGCCAGCCGGGGTGGCCTGAACACTGAAGCTTTCTTT
>TRBJ2-1|TRBD2|NA|TRBV7-8|20
CASSFFSNPGLAGVGNEQFF
TGTGCCAGCAGCTTTTTTTCAAATCCGGGACTAGCGGGAGTCGGCAATGAGCAGTTCTTC
>TRBJ1-4|NA|once|TRBV4-3|14
CASSQDSASRGLFF
TGCGCCAGCAGCCAAGATTCTGCGAGTAGAGGACTGTTTTTT
>TRBJ2-2|NA|NA|TRBV4-3|14
CASSGAANTGELFF
TGCGCCAGCAGCGGGGCCGCGAACACCGGGGAGCTGTTTTTT
>TRBJ1-4|NA|NA|TRBV7-6|13
CASSKGQNEKLFF
TGTGCCAGCAGCAAGGGCCAGAATGAAAAACTGTTTTTT
>TRBJ2-7|NA|NA|TRBV6-1|13
CASSVAGNYEQYF
TGTGCCAGCAGTGTTGCCGGCAACTACGAGCAGTACTTC
>TRBJ2-5|NA|NA|TRBV5-4|13
CASSLRTPETQYF
TGTGCCAGCAGCTTACGTACTCCTGAGACCCAGTACTTC
>TRBJ1-1|NA|NA|TRBV30|12
CAWSTGGTEAFF
TGTGCCTGGAGTACGGGGGGCACTGAAGCTTTCTTT
>TRBJ1-1|NA|NA|TRBV19|12
CASSIGTTEAFF
TGTGCCAGTAGTATAGGCACCACTGAAGCTTTCTTT
>TRBJ2-7|TRBD2|NA|TRBV28|14
CASRESGGIGEQYF
TGTGCCAGCAGAGAAAGCGGGGGGATCGGCGAGCAGTACTTC
>TRBJ2-7|NA|NA|TRBV5-4|14
CASREGPLSDEQYF
TGTGCCAGCAGGGAGGGACCGTTGAGCGACGAGCAGTACTTC
>TRBJ1-5|NA|NA|TRBV4-1|16
CASSQGIRQGIQPQHF
TGCGCCAGCAGCCAAGGGATTAGGCAGGGGATCCAGCCCCAGCATTTT
>TRBJ1-1|NA|few|TRBV9|13
CASSVAGDTEAFF
TGTGCCAGCAGCGTAGCGGGGGACACTGAAGCTTTCTTT
>TRBJ1-4|TRBD1|NA|TRBV18|17
CASSSRDRGFANEKLFF
TGTGCCAGCTCAAGCCGGGACAGGGGCTTCGCTAATGAAAAACTGTTTTTT
>TRBJ2-7|TRBD2|NA|TRBV4-2|18
CASSQGFGTSGSSYEQYF
TGTGCCAGCAGCCAAGGGTTTGGGACTAGCGGGAGCTCCTACGAGCAGTACTTC
>TRBJ2-7|NA|NA|TRBV7-9|16
CASSLRPGQSINEQYF
TGTGCCAGCAGCTTACGTCCCGGACAGTCCATCAACGAGCAGTACTTC
>TRBJ1-3|NA|NA|TRBV5-4|14
CASRDWTSGNTIYF
TGTGCCAGCAGAGACTGGACATCTGGAAACACCATATATTTT
>TRBJ2-7|NA|NA|TRBV10-1|13
CASSEYGPYEQYF
TGCGCCAGCAGTGAGTACGGACCCTACGAGCAGTACTTC
>TRBJ2-7|NA|NA|TRBV11-2|15
CASSLSARVGREQYF
TGTGCCAGCAGCTTATCGGCCAGGGTAGGACGCGAGCAGTACTTC
>TRBJ1-2|NA|NA|TRBV11-2|14
CASSLLGPLGGYTF
TGTGCCAGCAGCTTGTTGGGTCCGCTCGGTGGCTACACCTTC
>TRBJ2-6|NA|NA|TRBV6-1|15
CASSLGASGANVLTF
TGTGCCAGCAGTTTAGGGGCTTCTGGGGCCAACGTCCTGACTTTC
>TRBJ2-1|NA|NA|TRBV4-1|17
CASSHLGSGISYNEQFF
TGCGCCAGCAGCCACCTTGGGAGCGGTATCTCCTACAATGAGCAGTTCTTC
>TRBJ1-1|NA|NA|TRBV21-1|17
CASSKNDRGTQNTEAFF
TGTGCCAGCAGCAAAAATGACCGGGGCACCCAGAACACTGAAGCTTTCTTT
>TRBJ1-5|NA|NA|TRBV7-8|14
CASSPGRGNQPQHF
TGTGCCAGCAGCCCGGGGAGGGGTAATCAGCCCCAGCATTTT
>TRBJ2-7|NA|NA|TRBV6-5|14
CASSYSVGPYEQYF
TGTGCCAGCAGTTACTCCGTAGGACCCTACGAGCAGTACTTC
>TRBJ2-7|TRBD2|NA|TRBV7-2|13
CASSPSGSREQYF
TGTGCCAGCAGCCCTAGCGGGAGTCGCGAGCAGTACTTC
>TRBJ1-2|NA|once|TRBV7-9|15
CASSLAKAGGYGYTF
TGTGCCAGCAGCTTAGCGAAGGCAGGTGGCTATGGCTACACCTTC
>TRBJ2-6|NA|NA|TRBV6-6|12
CASSSPPRVLTF
TGTGCCAGCAGTTCCCCCCCCCGCGTCCTGACTTTC
>TRBJ2-7|NA|NA|TRBV6-5|13
CASTRGAPYEQYF
TGTGCCAGCACCCGCGGGGCCCCCTACGAGCAGTACTTC
>TRBJ2-2|NA|NA|TRBV25-1|14
CASSDMANTGELFF
TGTGCCAGCAGTGACATGGCAAACACCGGGGAGCTGTTTTTT
>TRBJ1-2|TRBD1|NA|TRBV5-1|15
CASSYRDRDNYGYTF
TGCGCCAGCAGCTACCGGGACAGGGACAACTATGGCTACACCTTC
>TRBJ2-7|TRBD1|once|TRBV6-5|13
CASSTGETYEQYF
TGTGCCAGCAGTACAGGGGAAACGTACGAGCAGTACTTC
>TRBJ1-5|NA|NA|TRBV28|16
CATGEGVLSLSGPQHF
TGTGCCACGGGCGAAGGGGTTCTGTCGTTATCTGGGCCCCAGCATTTT
>TRBJ1-1|TRBD1|NA|TRBV5-1|14
CASSLGQGRTEAFF
TGCGCCAGCAGCCTCGGACAGGGTAGAACTGAAGCTTTCTTT
>TRBJ1-5|TRBD1|NA|TRBV30|14
CAWEGQGPNQPQHF
TGTGCCTGGGAGGGACAGGGGCCGAATCAGCCCCAGCATTTT
>TRBJ1-5|NA|few|TRBV28|12
CASADSDQPQHF
TGTGCTTCAGCGGACAGCGATCAGCCCCAGCATTTT
>TRBJ1-1|TRBD1|NA|TRBV9|14
CASSVVTGDTEAFF
TGTGCCAGCAGCGTAGTAACAGGGGACACTGAAGCTTTCTTT
>TRBJ2-7|NA|NA|TRBV6-1|15
CASYSGTEPSYEQYF
TGTGCCAGCTACTCCGGGACGGAGCCCTCCTACGAGCAGTACTTC
>TRBJ1-1|NA|NA|TRBV14|14
CASSQAEPHSEAFF
TGTGCCAGCAGCCAAGCTGAGCCCCACTCTGAAGCTTTCTTT
>TRBJ1-1|NA|once|TRBV21-1|14
CASSTPIRDTEAFF
TGTGCCAGCAGCACCCCTATCAGGGATACTGAAGCTTTCTTT
>TRBJ2-7|NA|NA|TRBV2|11
CASSSSYEQYF
TGTGCCAGCAGTTCCTCGTACGAGCAGTACTTC
>TRBJ2-2|NA|NA|TRBV4-3|17
CASSQDRIRGGTGELFF
TGCGCCAGCAGCCAAGACCGGATTAGGGGGGGCACCGGGGAGCTGTTTTTT